This entry lists 26 T cell receptor beta chains sequenced from one sample in a study of blood T cell repertoires in COVID-19. This table comes from immunoSEQ multiplex PCR, and its TCRdb copy is limited to in-frame clones, with some not included. The sample holds about 27,000 clones, about 91% seen once. The sequenced sample consisted of peripheral blood. The receptors shown here come from a human donor with active COVID-19. The donor label of this sample is uncertain.

The CDR3 bases are TGTGCCAGCGGGGGGGGACTAGAAGAGTATTTT. Residues: CASGGGLEEYF. The V and J genes are TRBV12-3 or TRBV12-4 and TRBJ2-3; 8 bases are shared with TRBD2. The J segment lost 13 bases and the V segment lost 8 bases, leaving 8 bases of the junction unmatched. This CDR3 spans 11 amino acids.

This clone has only one observation. The chain is built from TRBV3-1 (or the pseudogene TRBV3-2) and TRBJ2-7, with TRBD2 identical over 9 bases. CDR1 LGHDT and CDR2 YNNKEL come from the germline V gene (reference sequence). With 4 bases clipped from V and 6 bases from J, the junction kept 13 bases outside the gene matches. This CDR3 spans 16 amino acids. The CDR3 bases are TGTGCCAGCAGCCCCAGGGGTAGCGGGGGTGCCCTCGAGCAGTACTTC. Translating gives CASSPRGSGGALEQYF.

The chain couples TRBV28 to TRBJ1-2; no definite D call. The ends were cut back, 5 bases at V and 0 bases at J, with 10 bases in the middle. The CDR3 loop spans 14 amino acids. The germline CDR1 and CDR2 sequences are MDHEN and SYDVKM. The CDR3 spells CASSPTNTNYGYTF. CDR3 bases: TGTGCCAGCAGTCCGACAAATACTAACTATGGCTACACCTTC.

This chain connects TRBV5-5 to TRBJ2-1; 10 bases match TRBD2. The CDR3 is 16 residues long. Trimming cost V 4 bases and J 0 bases; bases outside gene matches: 4. In germline, CDR1 is SGHKS, CDR2 YYEKEE (reference sequence). DNA of the CDR3: TGTGCCAGCAGCCCTAGGACTAGCGGCTCCTACAATGAGCAGTTCTTC. It specifies CASSPRTSGSYNEQFF.

The chain joins TRBV7-3 to TRBJ2-3; the D is unclear. Germline V gene sequence: CDR1 SGHTA, CDR2 FQGTGA. The V end was cut by 1 base, the J end by 2 bases, with 7 bases between. This CDR3 contains 14 residues. The CDR3 region has the DNA TGTGCCAGCAGCTTAAACATTCACACAGATACGCAGTATTTT. Its translation is CASSLNIHTDTQYF.

The chain joins TRBV12-3 or TRBV12-4 to TRBJ1-2; no definite D call. V was pared by 2 bases and J by 7 bases, with 11 bases between. CDR3 length: 13 amino acids. The CDR3 here is CASSLHPSLGYTF. DNA of the CDR3: TGTGCCAGCAGTTTACACCCTAGCCTTGGCTACACCTTC.

The chain is built from TRBV11-2 and TRBJ1-6; the D is unclear. Germline V gives CDR1 SGHAT, CDR2 FQNNGV. The germline V and J ends were trimmed by 5 bases and 4 bases, with 12 bases remaining between them. The length of the CDR3 is 15 residues. In nucleotides, the CDR3 is TGTGCCAGCAGCCCCCTCGGCGGATATAATTCACCCCTCCACTTT. As protein: CASSPLGGYNSPLHF.

The chain links TRBV12-5 to TRBJ1-2; TRBD1 agrees at 7 bases. This CDR3 region has 13 residues. V was pared by 6 bases and J by 7 bases, with 8 bases of the junction left unmatched. The germline V gene has CDR1 LGHNT and CDR2 FRNRAP. The CDR3 is CASGRDSLSGYTF. CDR3 DNA sequence: TGTGCTAGTGGAAGGGACAGTCTCTCTGGCTACACCTTC.

The rearrangement links TRBV10-3 to TRBJ1-4; TRBD1 matches 8 bases. V shed 3 bases and J 4 bases; nucleotides not matched to a gene: 4. The CDR3 length is 15 residues. Germline CDR1 is ENHRY and CDR2 is SYGVKD. CDR3: CAISDRGLGNEKLFF. Written as DNA, the CDR3 is TGTGCCATCAGTGACAGGGGGCTAGGTAATGAAAAACTGTTTTTT.

The rearrangement links TRBV29-1 to TRBJ2-3; a possible D gene is TRBD1 (6 bases). In germline, CDR1 is SQVTM, CDR2 ANQGSEA. The CDR3 length is 13 residues. CDR3 nucleotides: TGCAGTCACAGGGATGGAGGCACAGATACGCAGTATTTT. Its protein is CSHRDGGTDTQYF.

This chain links TRBV7-9 with TRBJ1-2; D may be TRBD1 (5 bases). V lost 5 bases and J lost 2, with 12 bases in between. The CDR3 has 14 residues. Germline V lookup: CDR1 SEHNR, CDR2 FQNEAQ (reference sequence). CDR3 in DNA: TGTGCCAGCAGCGCAGGGACTGGGAACTATGGCTACACCTTC. Amino acid sequence: CASSAGTGNYGYTF.

The rearrangement links TRBV29-1 to TRBJ2-7; TRBD1 aligns across 11 bases. The V gene's germline CDR1 is SQVTM and CDR2 ANQGSEA. CDR3 length: 15 amino acids. Trimming took 5 bases from V and 0 from J; bases not matched to a gene: 6. CDR3 in DNA: TGCAGCGTTAATACCGGGACAGGGGGCTCCTACGAGCAGTACTTC. This gives the protein CSVNTGTGGSYEQYF.

The chain has TRBV6-5 and TRBJ1-2, with a tentative D call TRBD1 (6 bases). This CDR3 comprises 12 residues. V lost 7 bases, J lost 4 bases, and 10 bases lay in between. Germline V CDR1 and CDR2: MNHEY, SVGAGI. CDR3 sequence: CASMGAGYGYTF. The CDR3 DNA follows: TGTGCCAGCATGGGGGCTGGCTATGGCTACACCTTC.

V and J are TRBV7-9 and TRBJ2-3, with D possibly matching TRBD1 (5 bases). The germline V gene has CDR1 SEHNR and CDR2 FQNEAQ (reference sequence). This CDR3 has 16 amino acids. V lost 0 bases, J lost 5 bases, and 15 bases lay in between. The CDR3 here is CASSLAITGIRDTQYF. Written as DNA, the CDR3 is TGTGCCAGCAGCTTAGCCATAACAGGAATTCGAGATACGCAGTATTTT.

The J gene is TRBJ2-7, the V gene TRBV19, with 9 bases identical to TRBD1. Germline V CDR1 and CDR2: LNHDA, SQIVND (reference sequence). After removal of 3 bases from V and 4 bases from J, the junction contained 7 bases not matched to a gene. The CDR3 consists of 15 residues. CDR3 sequence (DNA): TGTGCCAGTAGTATCTCCGGGACAGGGAGTTACGAGCAGTACTTC. This translates into CASSISGTGSYEQYF.

This clone was observed a single time. V gene TRBV24-1 combines with J gene TRBJ2-1; 8 bases agree with TRBD2. With 3 bases clipped from V and 3 bases from J, the junction kept 6 bases outside the gene matches. CDR1 and CDR2 from the germline V gene are KGHDR and SFDVKD. CDR3 length equals 16 residues. The CDR3 nucleotides are TGTGCCACCAGTGATCAAGCGGGAGTGGGCTACAATGAGCAGTTCTTC. This codes for CATSDQAGVGYNEQFF.

The chain recombines TRBV7-2 with TRBJ2-4, with D possibly matching TRBD1 (5 bases). CDR3 size: 15 residues. Germline V CDR1 and CDR2: SGHTA, FQGNSA. The ends were cut back, 1 base at V and 6 bases at J, with 13 bases in the middle. This CDR3 is CASSLVVQGTNIQYF. CDR3 sequence (DNA): TGTGCCAGCAGCTTAGTAGTCCAGGGCACAAACATTCAGTACTTC.

The chain joins TRBV6-6 to TRBJ1-2, with a possible D match to TRBD1 (6 bases). Germline-derived CDR1 and CDR2 are MNHNY and SVGAGI (reference sequence). CDR3 length: 13 amino acids. Trimming stripped 5 bases from V and 4 bases from J, with 11 bases between. CDR3 sequence reads: CASSPGHTYGYTF. In DNA form, the CDR3 reads TGTGCCAGCAGTCCGGGACACACCTATGGCTACACCTTC.

The chain couples TRBV7-7 to TRBJ1-1; D is uncertain. From germline, CDR1 is SSHAT and CDR2 FNYEAQ (reference sequence). Trimming stripped 5 bases from V and 7 bases from J, with 11 bases between. The CDR3 is made up of 12 amino acids. For the CDR3, the DNA is TGTGCCAGCAGCCTCCTGGGAGGTGAAGCTTTCTTT. This sequence encodes CASSLLGGEAFF.

The rearrangement uses TRBV7-9 and TRBJ2-5; D not resolved. Trimming removed 4 bases from V and 2 bases from J, with 11 bases in between. Germline V gene lookup returns CDR1 SEHNR and CDR2 FQNEAQ (reference sequence). The CDR3 has 14 residues. The DNA of the CDR3 is TGTGCCAGCAGCTCGGTTGAGTTTCAAGAGACCCAGTACTTC. The encoded protein is CASSSVEFQETQYF.

The CDR3 region is CASTFRTGQGYTF. The CDR3 DNA sequence: TGTGCCAGCACCTTCCGGACAGGGCAAGGCTACACCTTC. This rearrangement joins TRBV28 to TRBJ1-2; TRBD1 aligns across 8 bases. The V gene end was trimmed by 7 bases and the J gene end by 8 bases; junction bases not matched to a gene: 9. The germline V gene has CDR1 MDHEN and CDR2 SYDVKM. The CDR3 has 13 amino acids.

This rearrangement joins TRBV28 to TRBJ1-1, with TRBD1 matching over 9 bases. Unmatched junction bases numbered 13, after V lost 6 bases and J lost 11 bases. Germline V gives CDR1 MDHEN, CDR2 SYDVKM. This CDR3 has 14 residues. CDR3 nucleotide sequence: TGTGCCAGCAGCCTAAAGTCACAGGGGGCAGGGGCTTTCTTT. Translated: CASSLKSQGAGAFF.

This chain connects TRBV6-5 to TRBJ1-1, with 7 bases that match TRBD1. The CDR3 runs to 13 residues. Germline CDR1 and CDR2: MNHEY and SVGAGI. Unmatched junction bases numbered 6, after V lost 6 bases and J lost 5 bases. CDR3 coding DNA: TGTGCCAGCAGGTCAGGGGGTACTACTGAAGCTTTCTTT. It yields the protein CASRSGGTTEAFF.

The chain carries TRBV30 and TRBJ2-3; 10 bases agree with TRBD2. This CDR3 comprises 15 residues. Germline assignment: CDR1 GTSNPN and CDR2 SVGIG (reference sequence). The trim removed 3 bases at V and 2 bases at J, leaving 5 bases unmatched. CDR3 region: CAWRLAGGPTDTQYF. The DNA for the CDR3 is TGTGCCTGGAGGTTAGCGGGGGGACCCACAGATACGCAGTATTTT.

This clone was picked up one time. The chain links TRBV19 to TRBJ2-7, with D tentatively TRBD1 (6 bases). V lost 6 bases and J lost 3, with 15 bases in between. This CDR3 has 14 residues. The germline V gene has CDR1 LNHDA and CDR2 SQIVND (reference sequence). The CDR3 DNA reads as TGTGCCAGTAGCTCCCGGACAGAGAACTACGAGCAGTACTTC. Translating it yields CASSSRTENYEQYF.

This clone occurred once. The chain recombines TRBV5-5 with TRBJ1-4; D perhaps matches TRBD1 (5 bases). Looked up from germline, CDR1 is SGHKS and CDR2 is YYEKEE (reference sequence). The V end was cut by 0 bases, the J end by 1 base, with 7 bases between. The CDR3 sequence is 15 residues long. CDR3 sequence (DNA): TGTGCCAGCAGCTTGGAAGGGGTAACTAATGAAAAACTGTTTTTT. Translated: CASSLEGVTNEKLFF.